This T cell receptor beta chain was recovered during a study of cytomegalovirus exposure and HLA in healthy donors. Use of 60 Vbeta and 13 Jbeta primers characterized the PCR. Profiled with immunoSEQ multiplex PCR; TCRdb holds only in-frame clones, not every one. The sample contains some 99,000 clones, 81% of which appear only once. In the case of this clone: The antigen is unknown.

This CDR3 is built from 17 residues. Germline V gene lookup returns CDR1 SGHAT and CDR2 FQNNGV. V shed 2 bases, J shed 0 bases, and the junction held 6 bases outside the gene matches. Study-level points and caveats: There were a few CMV-associated chains whose specificity for CMV antigens was confirmed in vitro. A later analysis associated roughly 15,000 TCR beta sequences with HLA alleles at a 0.05 false discovery rate.

V is TRBV11-2 and J is TRBJ1-4, with 7 bases identical to TRBD1. The sequence derives from a woman aged 30 to 39 in good health and CMV-seronegative. Source material: PBMCs. CDR3 amino acids: CASSLTGAFSTNEKLFF. In DNA, the CDR3 is TGTGCCAGCAGCTTAACAGGGGCCTTTTCAACTAATGAAAAACTGTTTTTT.